Presented here are 4 T cell receptor beta chains from one specimen sequenced in a study of early T cells in non-severe SARS-CoV-2 infection. One entry per CDR3 protein results from TCRdb running MiXCR on the 5' RACE reads. The data show 35,000 to 45,000 distinct CDR3 sequences, 12% seen once. Material: whole blood. All receptors come from an adult who was a healthcare worker with PCR-confirmed SARS-CoV-2 infection or an uninfected control (not recorded which).

This clonotype has a count of ten or more. The chain couples TRBV20-1 to TRBJ2-1, with 7 bases lining up with TRBD2. CDR1 is DFQATT and CDR2 is SNEGSKA in the germline V gene (reference sequence). The CDR3 is 13 residues long. With V trimmed by 0 bases and J by 6 bases, 2 bases remained unmatched. The CDR3 nucleotides read TGCAGTGCTAGAGAGGCTAGCGGCAATGAGCAGTTCTTC. This codes for CSAREASGNEQFF.

The V and J genes are TRBV28 and TRBJ2-1; D perhaps matches TRBD2 (6 bases). The germline V and J ends were trimmed by 7 bases and 8 bases, with 18 bases remaining between them. Germline CDR1 is MDHEN and CDR2 is SYDVKM. The CDR3 consists of 14 residues. The CDR3 loop is CASNPAGIMDEQFF. CDR3 DNA: TGTGCCAGCAATCCGGCGGGGATTATGGATGAGCAGTTCTTC.

Sample share makes this clonotype medium-sized. J is TRBJ2-5 and V is TRBV15; TRBD2 matches 7 bases. The CDR3 totals 13 residues. Trimming took 3 bases from V and 4 from J; bases not matched to a gene: 2. The germline V gene has CDR1 LNHNV and CDR2 YYDKDF (reference sequence). CDR3 coding DNA: TGTGCCACCAGCAGCGTAGCGGGAGAGACCCAGTACTTC. Its translation is CATSSVAGETQYF.

This clonotype appeared many times. The chain recombines TRBV18 with TRBJ2-7; possible D gene TRBD1, 5 bases. CDR3 length: 13 amino acids. V gave up 4 bases and J gave up 2 bases, with 9 bases separating them. Germline values: CDR1 KGHSH, CDR2 LQKENI. The CDR3, as DNA: TGTGCCAGCTCACAGGGGTCGACCTACGAGCAGTACTTC. Residues: CASSQGSTYEQYF.